The 6 T cell receptor beta chains below were found in one sample sequenced in a study of T-cell reconstitution after alpha-beta-depleted transplantation in children. Construction of the TCRbeta library involved unique molecular identifiers. TCRdb reanalysed the PCR reads using MiXCR and keeps one entry per CDR3 protein. The sample shows 200,000 to 250,000 distinct CDR3 sequences, about 11% of them seen only once. The sequencing used PBMCs, collected before TCRalphabeta/CD19-depleted stem cell transplant. The source is a child younger than two with acute myeloid leukemia, due to receive a stem cell transplant.

This clonotype was seen a handful of times. The junction and the germline gene differ at one end; a read error may be behind it. The chain carries TRBV11-2 and TRBJ1-2; the D is unclear. This CDR3 contains 15 residues. CDR1 and CDR2 from the germline V gene are SGHAT and FQNNGV. The CDR3 reads CASSLDLARSYGDTF. CDR3 DNA sequence: TGTGCCAGCAGCTTAGATCTTGCCAGATCTTATGGCGACACCTTC.

Many counts were recorded for this clonotype. CDR3 in DNA: TGTGCCACCAGTGTGAAGGAGGGCTATGGCTACACCTTC. Residues: CATSVKEGYGYTF. The rearrangement joins TRBV24-1 to TRBJ1-2, with D unresolved. The V gene lost 5 bases and the J gene lost 4 bases, with 10 bases spanning the gap. There are 13 residues in the CDR3. Per the germline V gene, CDR1 is KGHDR and CDR2 is SFDVKD.

This clonotype showed up many times. This chain connects TRBV12-3 or TRBV12-4 to TRBJ1-2; 8 bases align to TRBD1. The ends lost 5 bases at V and 8 bases at J; junction bases unmatched: 16. This CDR3 region has 16 residues. The CDR3 reads CASSPGAGTGDYGYTF. The CDR3 bases are TGTGCCAGCAGTCCCGGGGCTGGGACAGGAGATTACGGCTACACCTTC.

The sample holds many counts of this clonotype. This chain uses TRBV20-1 with TRBJ1-5; TRBD1 matches at 7 bases. Trimming at V came to 5 bases and at J to 8 bases, leaving 15 bases not matched to a gene. This CDR3 has 15 residues. Germline V gene sequence: CDR1 DFQATT, CDR2 SNEGSKA (reference sequence). As DNA, the CDR3 is TGCAGTGCTCCCCCAATGACAGGGCGGGGAGAGCCCCAGCATTTT. Translation: CSAPPMTGRGEPQHF.

Only a few counts were recorded for this clonotype. V usage is TRBV29-1 and J usage is TRBJ1-2, with 9 bases that match TRBD1. After removal of 7 bases from V and 4 bases from J, the junction contained 7 bases not matched to a gene. The V gene's germline CDR1 is SQVTM and CDR2 ANQGSEA. This CDR3 is 13 amino acids long. The CDR3 region has the DNA TGCAGCGCTCGGACAGGGGTGAGCTATGGCTACACCTTC. Translated: CSARTGVSYGYTF.

This clonotype appeared many times. V usage is TRBV20-1 and J usage is TRBJ2-1, with 11 bases matching TRBD1. The ends lost 5 bases at V and 5 bases at J; junction bases unmatched: 11. This CDR3 contains 16 residues. Germline lookup yields CDR1 DFQATT and CDR2 SNEGSKA (reference sequence). CDR3 DNA sequence: TGCAGTGCTGGGATCCGGACAGGGGGCAACCACAATGAGCAGTTCTTC. It yields the protein CSAGIRTGGNHNEQFF.